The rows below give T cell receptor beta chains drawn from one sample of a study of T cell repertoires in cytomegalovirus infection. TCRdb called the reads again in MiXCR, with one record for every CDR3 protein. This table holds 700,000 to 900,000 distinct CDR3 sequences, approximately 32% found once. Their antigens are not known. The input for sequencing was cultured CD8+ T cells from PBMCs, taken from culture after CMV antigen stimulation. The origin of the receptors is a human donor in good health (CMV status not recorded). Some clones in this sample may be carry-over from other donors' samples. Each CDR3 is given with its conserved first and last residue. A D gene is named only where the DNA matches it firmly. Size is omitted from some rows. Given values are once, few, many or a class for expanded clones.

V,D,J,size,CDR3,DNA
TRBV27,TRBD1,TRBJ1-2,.,CASSLRTGGAYGYTF,TGTGCCAGCAGTTTAAGGACAGGGGGCGCCTATGGCTACACCTTC
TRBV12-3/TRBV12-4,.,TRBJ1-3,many,CASSLRGSGNTIYF,TGTGCCAGCAGCTTACGGGGCTCAGGAAACACCATATATTTT
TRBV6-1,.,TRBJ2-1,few,CASRPTGKNNEQFF,TGTGCCAGCAGGCCCACCGGGAAAAACAATGAGCAGTTCTTC
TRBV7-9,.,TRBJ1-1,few,CASSPSLNVTEAFF,TGTGCCAGCAGCCCATCCTTGAACGTCACTGAAGCTTTCTTT
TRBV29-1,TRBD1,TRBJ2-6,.,CSVGGGESGANVLTF,TGCAGCGTTGGAGGGGGCGAATCGGGGGCCAACGTCCTGACTTTC
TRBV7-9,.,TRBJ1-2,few,CASRPDSPPNGYTF,TGTGCCAGCCGGCCGGACAGCCCGCCTAACGGCTACACCTTC
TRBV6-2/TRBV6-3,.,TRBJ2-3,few,CASSYGAEAYF,TGTGCCAGCAGTTACGGAGCAGAGGCGTATTTT
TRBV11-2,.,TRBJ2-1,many,CASSLGRAPYNEQFF,TGTGCCAGCAGCTTGGGCAGGGCCCCCTACAATGAGCAGTTCTTC
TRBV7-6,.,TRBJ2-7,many,CASSLDLSSEQYF,TGTGCCAGCAGCTTAGACCTCTCCAGCGAGCAGTACTTC
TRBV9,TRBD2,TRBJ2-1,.,CASTRGGSSYNEQFF,TGTGCCAGCACCCGCGGGGGTAGCTCCTACAATGAGCAGTTCTTC
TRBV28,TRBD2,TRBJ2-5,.,CASSFLTSAAETQYF,TGTGCCAGCAGTTTCCTGACTAGCGCCGCAGAGACCCAGTACTTC
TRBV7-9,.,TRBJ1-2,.,CASSYRAGYGYTF,TGTGCCAGCAGTTACAGGGCGGGCTATGGCTACACCTTC
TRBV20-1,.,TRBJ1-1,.,CSAREGGWNTEAFF,TGCAGTGCTAGAGAAGGAGGGTGGAACACTGAAGCTTTCTTT
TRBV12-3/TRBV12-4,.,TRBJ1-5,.,CASSYSGDFNQPQHF,TGTGCCAGCAGTTACAGCGGTGATTTCAATCAGCCCCAGCATTTT
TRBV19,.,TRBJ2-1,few,CASSIDGLPTYNEQFF,TGTGCCAGTAGTATAGATGGACTCCCGACATACAATGAGCAGTTCTTC
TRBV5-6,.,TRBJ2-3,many,CASSLGRVTDTQYF,TGTGCCAGCAGCTTGGGTAGGGTCACAGATACGCAGTATTTT
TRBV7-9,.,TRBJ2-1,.,CASSPGRGGILEQFF,TGTGCCAGCAGCCCAGGCAGGGGGGGTATTTTGGAGCAGTTCTTC
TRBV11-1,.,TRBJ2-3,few,CASSLERKRDTQYF,TGTGCCAGCTCTCTTGAGCGGAAGCGAGATACGCAGTATTTT
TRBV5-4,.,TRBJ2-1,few,CAIQGGAYNEQFF,TGTGCCATCCAGGGGGGGGCATACAATGAGCAGTTCTTC
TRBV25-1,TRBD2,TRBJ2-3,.,CASTEGTSGEITDTQYF,TGTGCCAGCACTGAGGGGACTAGCGGGGAGATCACAGATACGCAGTATTTT
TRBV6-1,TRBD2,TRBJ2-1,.,CASTQLAGMDEQFF,TGTGCCAGCACCCAACTAGCGGGGATGGATGAGCAGTTCTTC
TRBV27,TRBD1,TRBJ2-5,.,CASSPRTGTGEETQYF,TGTGCCAGCAGTCCGCGAACCGGGACAGGGGAAGAGACCCAGTACTTC
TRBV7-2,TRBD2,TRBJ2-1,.,CASSLMLAGGPGNEQFF,TGTGCCAGCAGCTTAATGCTAGCGGGGGGGCCGGGGAATGAGCAGTTCTTC
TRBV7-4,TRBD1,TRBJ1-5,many,CASSPGDRGLNQPQHF,TGTGCCAGCAGCCCCGGGGACAGGGGGCTCAATCAGCCCCAGCATTTT
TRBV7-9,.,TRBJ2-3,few,CASSLVLNTQYF,TGTGCCAGCAGCTTAGTTCTGAATACGCAGTATTTT
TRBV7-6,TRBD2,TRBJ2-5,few,CASSLALAGGPRRETQYF,TGTGCCAGCAGCTTGGCACTAGCGGGGGGCCCGCGGAGAGAGACCCAGTACTTC
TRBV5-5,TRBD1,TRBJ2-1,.,CASSSLGTVLGDEQFF,TGTGCCAGCAGCAGCTTAGGGACAGTGTTGGGGGATGAGCAGTTCTTC
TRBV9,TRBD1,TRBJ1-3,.,CASSAGQGAGNTIYF,TGTGCCAGCAGCGCAGGACAGGGCGCTGGAAACACCATATATTTT
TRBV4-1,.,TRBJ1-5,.,CASSPRDRTGNQPQHF,TGCGCCAGCAGCCCCCGGGATAGGACAGGCAATCAGCCCCAGCATTTT
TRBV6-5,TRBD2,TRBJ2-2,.,CASSYGGVETTPENTGELFF,TGTGCCAGCAGTTACGGGGGGGTCGAGACTACACCAGAAAACACCGGGGAGCTGTTTTTT
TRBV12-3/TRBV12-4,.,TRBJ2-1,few,CASSLGSQDSWNEQFF,TGTGCCAGCAGTCTTGGGAGTCAGGATAGTTGGAATGAGCAGTTCTTC
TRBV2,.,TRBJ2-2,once,CASTEAIATGELFF,TGTGCCAGCACGGAGGCCATCGCCACCGGGGAGCTGTTTTTT
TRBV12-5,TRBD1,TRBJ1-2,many,CASGLGPDRVTGYTF,TGTGCTAGTGGTTTGGGCCCCGACAGGGTTACGGGCTACACCTTC
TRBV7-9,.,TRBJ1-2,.,CASSTFLTGFYGYTF,TGTGCCAGCAGCACATTTCTTACAGGATTCTATGGCTACACCTTC
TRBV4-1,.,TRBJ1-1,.,CASSQELEAFF,TGCGCCAGCAGCCAAGAGCTCGAAGCTTTCTTT
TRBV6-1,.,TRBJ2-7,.,CASSDGRTYEQYF,TGTGCCAGCAGTGATGGGAGAACCTACGAGCAGTACTTC
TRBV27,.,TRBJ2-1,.,CASSPGQGLVAGYNEQFF,TGTGCCAGCAGTCCCGGACAGGGTCTGGTAGCGGGGTACAATGAGCAGTTCTTC
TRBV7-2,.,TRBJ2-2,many,CASSALGGPSTGELFF,TGTGCCAGCAGCGCCCTAGGGGGGCCGAGCACCGGGGAGCTGTTTTTT
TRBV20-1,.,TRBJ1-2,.,CSARTPGTSRGYTF,TGCAGTGCTAGAACTCCCGGGACTTCCAGGGGCTACACCTTC
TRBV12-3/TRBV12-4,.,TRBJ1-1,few,CASVQGETEAFF,TGTGCCAGCGTGCAGGGAGAGACTGAAGCTTTCTTT
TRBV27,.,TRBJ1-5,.,CASKGFSNQPQHF,TGTGCTAGCAAGGGATTTAGCAATCAGCCCCAGCATTTT
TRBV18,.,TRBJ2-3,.,CANSPIVDRAPISTDTQYF,TGTGCCAACTCACCGATTGTGGACAGAGCCCCTATAAGCACAGATACGCAGTATTTT
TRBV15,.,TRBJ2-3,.,CATSPLGFSTDTQYF,TGTGCCACCAGTCCCTTGGGGTTTAGCACAGATACGCAGTATTTT
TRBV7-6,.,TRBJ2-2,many,CASSVPGRGTTNTGELFF,TGTGCCAGCAGCGTCCCTGGGCGGGGTACCACGAACACCGGGGAGCTGTTTTTT
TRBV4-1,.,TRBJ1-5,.,CASSQVTGTLNQPQHF,TGCGCCAGCAGCCAAGTTACCGGGACACTGAATCAGCCCCAGCATTTT
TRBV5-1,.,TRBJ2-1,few,CASSFSPGVYNEQFF,TGCGCCAGCAGCTTTTCGCCGGGGGTCTACAATGAGCAGTTCTTC
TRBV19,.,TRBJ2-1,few,CASMDPSSYNEQFF,TGTGCCAGTATGGACCCGAGCTCCTACAATGAGCAGTTCTTC
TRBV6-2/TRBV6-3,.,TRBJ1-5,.,CASTPEGAGNQPQHF,TGTGCCAGCACCCCTGAAGGGGCGGGCAATCAGCCCCAGCATTTT